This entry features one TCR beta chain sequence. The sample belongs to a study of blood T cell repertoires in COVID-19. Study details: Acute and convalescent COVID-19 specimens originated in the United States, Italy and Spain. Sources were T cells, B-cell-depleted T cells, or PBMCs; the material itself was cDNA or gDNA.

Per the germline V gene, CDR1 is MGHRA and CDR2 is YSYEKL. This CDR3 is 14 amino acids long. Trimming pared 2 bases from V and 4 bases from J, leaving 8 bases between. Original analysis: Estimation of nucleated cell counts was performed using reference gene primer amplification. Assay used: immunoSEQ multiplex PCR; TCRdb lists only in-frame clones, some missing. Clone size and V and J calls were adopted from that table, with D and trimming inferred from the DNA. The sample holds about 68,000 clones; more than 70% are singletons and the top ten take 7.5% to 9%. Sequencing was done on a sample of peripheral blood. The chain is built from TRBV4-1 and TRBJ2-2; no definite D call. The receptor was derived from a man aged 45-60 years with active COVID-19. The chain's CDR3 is CASSQLRRTGELFF. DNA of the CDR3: TGCGCCAGCAGCCAACTGCGGCGCACCGGGGAGCTGTTTTTT.